This entry lists 28 T cell receptor beta chains sequenced from one sample in a study of vaccination and CD4 T cells after COVID-19. The treatment: approximately 11-day PBMC culture with coronavirus spike peptide pools or control peptides (ViraFEST assay). Their target antigens are unknown. With the Oncomine TCR Beta short-read assay, DNA from cultured CD4+ T cells was sequenced. TCRdb itself ran the PCR reads through MiXCR, one entry per CDR3 protein. Found here are 5,000 to 6,000 distinct CDR3 sequences, around 25% of them singletons; the top ten hold about 25%. Sequencing used CD4+ T cells from blood, cultured in vitro, obtained after SARS-CoV-2 vaccination. The source of these receptors is a human donor who had recovered from COVID-19.

The chain employs TRBV28 and TRBJ2-7; the D gene is possibly TRBD2 (5 bases). V shed 3 bases and J shed 0 bases, with 9 bases lying between them. The germline CDR1 and CDR2 sequences are MDHEN and SYDVKM. There are 14 residues in the CDR3. CDR3 coding DNA: TGTGCCAGCAGTTTTACGGGGTTCTCCTACGAGCAGTACTTC. This sequence encodes CASSFTGFSYEQYF.

The rearrangement links TRBV25-1 to TRBJ2-7; D is uncertain. V dropped 3 bases and J dropped 3 bases, with 3 bases sitting between them. Germline CDR1 MGHDK, CDR2 SYGVNS. The CDR3 runs 11 residues. CDR3 DNA sequence: TGTGCCAGCAGTGATCTCTACGAGCAGTACTTC. Amino acid sequence: CASSDLYEQYF.

The chain uses TRBV6-1 and TRBJ2-4; 7 bases agree with TRBD2. There are 15 residues in the CDR3. V gave up 3 bases and J gave up 1 base; unmatched junction bases: 3. Germline V lookup: CDR1 MNHNS, CDR2 SASEGT. CDR3 DNA: TGTGCCAGCAGTGACGGGGGGACGGCCAAAAACATTCAGTACTTC. Its protein product is CASSDGGTAKNIQYF.

The J gene is TRBJ1-6, the V gene TRBV28; tentatively, D is TRBD1 (5 bases). V was cut by 6 bases and J by 2 bases, with 8 bases left in between. This CDR3 region has 14 residues. Per the germline V gene, CDR1 is MDHEN and CDR2 is SYDVKM. CDR3 amino acids: CASRDNTYNSPLHF. CDR3 bases: TGTGCCAGCAGGGACAATACCTATAATTCACCCCTCCACTTT.

This clonotype is judged medium-sized (0.01 to 0.1%). The chain uses TRBV28 and TRBJ2-7; D gene uncertain. Germline V gives CDR1 MDHEN, CDR2 SYDVKM. V was trimmed by 5 bases and J by 7 bases, leaving 12 bases between them. The CDR3 contains 12 residues. CDR3 coding DNA: TGTGCCAGCAGTCCTTCTCACTTGGAGCAGTACTTC. Protein: CASSPSHLEQYF.

The CDR3 here is CSARVAAGGYEQYF. CDR3 nucleotides: TGCAGTGCTAGAGTTGCAGCGGGGGGCTACGAGCAGTACTTC. The chain employs TRBV20-1 and TRBJ2-7; 9 nucleotides line up with TRBD2. The CDR3 consists of 14 residues. Losses at the gene ends were 1 base for V and 3 bases for J; bases not matched to a gene: 4. In germline, CDR1 is DFQATT, CDR2 SNEGSKA (reference sequence).

The V gene is TRBV28, the J gene TRBJ1-2; D remains unclear. Germline V lookup: CDR1 MDHEN, CDR2 SYDVKM. The length of the CDR3 is 13 residues. V lost 3 bases and J 0 bases, leaving 5 bases between the germline ends. The CDR3 sequence is CASSLGANYGYTF. As DNA, the CDR3 is TGTGCCAGCAGTTTGGGAGCTAACTATGGCTACACCTTC.

The rearrangement uses TRBV5-8 and TRBJ2-7; 7 bases agree with TRBD1. CDR1 and CDR2 from the germline V gene are SGHTS and YDEGEE. The length of the CDR3 is 12 residues. V gave up 5 bases and J gave up 6 bases; unmatched junction bases: 5. The CDR3 nucleotides are TGTGCCAGCAGACCGACAGGGTCCGAGCAGTACTTC. Amino acids: CASRPTGSEQYF.

This chain connects TRBV19 to TRBJ1-2, with D unclear. Germline-derived CDR1 and CDR2 are LNHDA and SQIVND (reference sequence). This CDR3 spans 13 amino acids. V gave up 3 bases and J gave up 5 bases, with 10 bases separating them. The CDR3 DNA reads TGTGCCAGTAGTATTGGGTCTGGGTATGGCTACACCTTC. This translates into CASSIGSGYGYTF.

The chain employs TRBV19 and TRBJ2-3; TRBD2 matches 12 bases. J was trimmed by 7 bases and V by 6 bases; bases with no gene match: 8. This CDR3 region has 15 residues. Germline loops: CDR1 LNHDA, CDR2 SQIVND (reference sequence). The CDR3 DNA follows: TGTGCCAGTAGCTTACTAGCGGGGGGCGTCCATACGCAGTATTTT. It specifies CASSLLAGGVHTQYF.

The genes are TRBV6-5 and TRBJ1-1; D is possibly TRBD1 (5 bases). The CDR3 totals 16 residues. The ends were cut back, 0 bases at V and 3 bases at J, with 14 bases in the middle. Germline assignment: CDR1 MNHEY and CDR2 SVGAGI. The CDR3 DNA reads TGTGCCAGCAGTTACTCCGGGGGTGGGTTTCACACTGAAGCTTTCTTT. This gives the protein CASSYSGGGFHTEAFF.

This clonotype showed up just a few times. V is TRBV20-1 and J is TRBJ2-1; 7 positions match TRBD1. The length of the CDR3 is 14 residues. Germline assignment: CDR1 DFQATT and CDR2 SNEGSKA (reference sequence). Trimming took 4 bases from V and 6 from J; bases not matched to a gene: 9. This chain's CDR3 is CSAILRQGTNEQFF. CDR3 nucleotide sequence: TGCAGTGCTATCCTCCGACAGGGAACCAATGAGCAGTTCTTC.

The sample holds a few counts of this clonotype. The chain is built from TRBV20-1 and TRBJ2-3, with D possibly being TRBD1 (6 bases). Trimming left V 1 base short and J 5 bases short, with 19 bases between. CDR1 and CDR2 from the germline V gene are DFQATT and SNEGSKA (reference sequence). The length of the CDR3 is 16 residues. This chain's CDR3 is CSARAADSNAEDTQYF. Written as DNA, the CDR3 is TGCAGTGCTAGAGCCGCGGACAGTAACGCGGAAGATACGCAGTATTTT.

This clonotype has only a few counts. This chain links TRBV20-1 with TRBJ2-3; 8 bases are a match to TRBD1. The length of the CDR3 is 15 residues. Trimming removed 2 bases from V and 0 bases from J; junction bases left unmatched: 4. Germline assignment: CDR1 DFQATT and CDR2 SNEGSKA (reference sequence). The CDR3 DNA sequence: TGCAGTGCTAGAAGCCGGGACAGGAGCACAGATACGCAGTATTTT. Translation: CSARSRDRSTDTQYF.

The CDR3 loop is CSARDPGGPTDTQYF. The CDR3 DNA reads TGCAGTGCTAGAGATCCAGGGGGACCTACAGATACGCAGTATTTT. The genes are TRBV20-1 and TRBJ2-3; 7 positions match TRBD1. CDR1 is DFQATT and CDR2 is SNEGSKA in the germline V gene (reference sequence). This CDR3 contains 15 residues. The V and J ends lost 0 bases and 3 bases, in that order; junction bases with no gene match: 6.

This chain uses TRBV25-1 with TRBJ2-5, with 7 bases matching TRBD1. V lost 1 base and J lost 0; bases outside the gene matches: 2. The CDR3 has 15 residues. Looked up from germline, CDR1 is MGHDK and CDR2 is SYGVNS. The CDR3 loop reads CASSEWQGDQETQYF. The CDR3 DNA reads TGTGCCAGCAGTGAATGGCAGGGGGACCAAGAGACCCAGTACTTC.

This clonotype was observed a few times. The chain carries TRBV6-1 and TRBJ1-6; no clear D gene. The CDR3 is 14 residues long. Germline CDR1 MNHNS, CDR2 SASEGT. The V end was cut by 6 bases, the J end by 13 bases, with 19 bases between. The chain's CDR3 is CASSPTGFKVPLHF. CDR3 DNA sequence: TGTGCCAGCAGCCCCACGGGGTTTAAAGTCCCCCTCCACTTT.

The chain has TRBV7-2 and TRBJ2-1; D gene uncertain. This CDR3 region has 12 residues. Germline assignment: CDR1 SGHTA and CDR2 FQGNSA. The V end lost 5 bases, the J end lost 9 bases, and 11 bases lay between the germline ends. The CDR3 here is CASSPEGLEQFF. Here the CDR3 DNA reads TGTGCCAGCAGCCCAGAAGGGCTTGAGCAGTTCTTC.

This clonotype ranks as medium-sized (0.01 to 0.1%). This sequence joins TRBV7-6 and TRBJ2-3; unclear D gene. Trimming left V 2 bases short and J 0 bases short, with 0 bases between. The CDR3 has 12 residues. Germline lookup yields CDR1 SGHVS and CDR2 FNYEAQ. Written as DNA, the CDR3 is TGTGCCAGCAGCTTAAGCACAGATACGCAGTATTTT. Residues: CASSLSTDTQYF.

This clonotype was seen more than once but under ten times. J is TRBJ2-3 and V is TRBV20-1; D gene uncertain. The length of the CDR3 is 14 residues. Germline CDR1 DFQATT, CDR2 SNEGSKA (reference sequence). Trimming cost V 4 bases and J 1 base, with 12 bases left between them. The CDR3 is CSANTRDRTDTQYF. The CDR3 region has the DNA TGCAGTGCTAATACGAGAGACCGCACAGATACGCAGTATTTT.

The chain uses TRBV2 and TRBJ1-2; D gene uncertain. The V and J ends lost 8 bases and 11 bases respectively, with 12 bases between them. This CDR3 is built from 10 residues. Germline values: CDR1 SNHLY, CDR2 FYNNEI. In nucleotides, the CDR3 is TGTGCCAGCGGCGGGTCGATGTACACCTTC. It translates to CASGGSMYTF. Complete variable domain (other parts from reference TRBV2 and TRBJ1-2): EPEVTQTPSHQVTQMGQEVILRCVPISNHLYFYWYRQILGQKVEFLVSFYNNEISEKSEIFDDQFSVERPDGSNFTLKIRSTKLEDSAMYFCASGGSMYTFGSGTRLTVV.

J is TRBJ2-1 and V is TRBV6-4; 7 bases line up with TRBD1. CDR3 length: 14 amino acids. Germline CDR1 MRHNA, CDR2 SNTAGT. The junction had 3 bases not matched to a gene; V was cut back by 2 bases and J by 5 bases. The CDR3 loop is CASSDGQVHNEQFF. CDR3 coding DNA: TGTGCCAGCAGTGACGGACAGGTTCACAATGAGCAGTTCTTC.

By sample fraction, this clonotype is medium-sized (0.01 to 0.1%). The CDR3 bases are TGTGCCAGCAGCATATCCAGGGGGCTCCCCTACGAGCAGTACTTC. This codes for CASSISRGLPYEQYF. The chain employs TRBV7-9 and TRBJ2-7; 8 positions match TRBD1. Unmatched junction bases numbered 8, after V lost 5 bases and J lost 2 bases. Germline-derived CDR1 and CDR2 are SEHNR and FQNEAQ (reference sequence). This CDR3 contains 15 residues.

This clonotype is medium-sized by share. At one of its ends the junction is not consistent with the germline gene, which may arise from a read error. This chain uses TRBV7-7 with TRBJ2-5; TRBD2 agrees at 8 bases. Germline CDR1 is SSHAT and CDR2 is FNYEAQ (reference sequence). This CDR3 has 15 residues. The CDR3 reads CASSLDLAGQETQYF. CDR3 nucleotides: TGTGCTAGCAGCTTAGACCTAGCGGGTCAAGAGACCCAGTACTTC.

This rearrangement joins TRBV6-5 to TRBJ2-1, with D uncertain. The CDR3 length is 12 residues. V dropped 1 base and J dropped 10 bases, with 8 bases sitting between them. Germline assignment: CDR1 MNHEY and CDR2 SVGAGI. Here the CDR3 reads CASSYFPKEQFF. In DNA, the CDR3 is TGTGCCAGCAGTTACTTCCCAAAGGAGCAGTTCTTC.

The chain links TRBV20-1 to TRBJ1-5; a possible D gene is TRBD1 (6 bases). The germline gives CDR1 DFQATT, CDR2 SNEGSKA (reference sequence). There are 15 residues in the CDR3. The V gene lost 5 bases and the J gene lost 0 bases, with 14 bases spanning the gap. CDR3 protein: CSAGDTPYSNQPQHF. CDR3 bases: TGCAGTGCTGGGGACACCCCCTATAGCAATCAGCCCCAGCATTTT.

This chain uses TRBV28 with TRBJ2-6, with TRBD1 identical over 7 bases. After removal of 5 bases from V and 1 base from J, the junction contained 2 bases not matched to a gene. This CDR3 is 15 amino acids long. Germline-derived CDR1 and CDR2 are MDHEN and SYDVKM. CDR3 bases: TGTGCCAGCAGTGCCAGGGGGTCTGGGGCCAACGTCCTGACTTTC. This codes for CASSARGSGANVLTF.

This clonotype was found a few times. The chain links TRBV7-9 to TRBJ2-7; 8 positions agree with TRBD2. Per the germline V gene, CDR1 is SEHNR and CDR2 is FQNEAQ (reference sequence). Germline trimming cut 6 bases from V and 4 bases from J; bases unmatched to any gene: 17. The CDR3 length is 17 residues. The CDR3 sequence: CASSFVTSGDLLYEQYF. CDR3 DNA sequence: TGTGCCAGCAGTTTCGTTACTAGCGGAGACTTGCTGTACGAGCAGTACTTC. The full variable domain, in which reference TRBV7-9 and TRBJ2-7 provide the parts outside the CDR3, is DTGVSQNPRHKITKRGQNVTFRCDPISEHNRLYWYRQTLGQGPEFLTYFQNEAQLEKSRLLSDRFSAERPKGSFSTLEIQRTEQGDSAMYLCASSFVTSGDLLYEQYFGPGTRLTVT.